The 2 T cell receptor beta chains presented below share a single source sample, sequenced in a study of OX40 agonist ivuxolimab in advanced cancers. TCRdb keeps only in-frame clones here, not all; method: immunoSEQ multiplex PCR. Among some 110,000 clones listed, roughly nine tenths were seen once. Sequencing used CD4+ or CD8+ T cells sorted from blood, obtained in a trial of the OX40 agonist ivuxolimab. The receptors derive from an adult with an advanced solid tumor such as melanoma, head and neck, liver or kidney cancer.

This chain uses TRBV6-5 with TRBJ2-5; D possibly corresponds to TRBD1 (5 bases). Germline V gene lookup returns CDR1 MNHEY and CDR2 SVGAGI. V lost 2 bases and J lost 3, with 7 bases in between. The CDR3 runs to 13 residues. CDR3 coding DNA: TGTGCCAGCAGTTACGGGGCTAAAGAGACCCAGTACTTC. Its protein is CASSYGAKETQYF.

The chain joins TRBV2 to TRBJ2-7, with no clear D. The CDR3 is 11 residues long. Germline CDR1 is SNHLY and CDR2 is FYNNEI. Trimming removed 4 bases at V and 9 bases at J, with 10 bases between. CDR3 coding DNA: TGTGCCAGCAGTGGCGATAGACGGCAGTACTTC. This gives the protein CASSGDRRQYF.